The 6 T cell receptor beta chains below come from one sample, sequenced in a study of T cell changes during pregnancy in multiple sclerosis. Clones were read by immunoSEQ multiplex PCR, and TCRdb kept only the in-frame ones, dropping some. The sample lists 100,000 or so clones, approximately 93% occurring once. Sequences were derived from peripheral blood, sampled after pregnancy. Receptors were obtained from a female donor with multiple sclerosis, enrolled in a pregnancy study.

In DNA form, the CDR3 reads TGTGCCTGGAGTGGGAGGTACGAGCAGTACTTC. Residues: CAWSGRYEQYF. J is TRBJ2-7 and V is TRBV30; possible D gene TRBD2, 5 bases. The V gene lost 1 base and the J gene lost 4 bases, with 5 bases spanning the gap. Germline V gene data show CDR1 as GTSNPN and CDR2 as SVGIG (reference sequence). The CDR3 is 11 residues long.

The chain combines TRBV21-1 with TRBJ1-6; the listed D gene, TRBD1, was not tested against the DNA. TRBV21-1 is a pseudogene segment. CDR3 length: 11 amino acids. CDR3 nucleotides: TGTGCCAGGGACAGGGCAAGGCCCCTCCACTTT. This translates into CARDRARPLHF.

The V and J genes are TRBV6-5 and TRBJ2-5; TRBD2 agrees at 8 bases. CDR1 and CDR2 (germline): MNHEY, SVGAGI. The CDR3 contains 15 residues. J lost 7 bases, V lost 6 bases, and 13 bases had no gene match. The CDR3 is CASSPMGGGHGTQYF. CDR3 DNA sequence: TGTGCCAGCAGCCCCATGGGCGGGGGGCATGGGACCCAGTACTTC.

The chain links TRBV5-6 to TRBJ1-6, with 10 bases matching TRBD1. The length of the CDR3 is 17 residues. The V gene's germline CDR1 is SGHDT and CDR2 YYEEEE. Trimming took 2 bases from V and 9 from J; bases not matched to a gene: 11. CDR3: CASSFTKDRGLSSPLHF. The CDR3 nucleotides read TGTGCCAGCAGCTTCACGAAAGACAGGGGGCTTTCTTCACCCCTCCACTTT. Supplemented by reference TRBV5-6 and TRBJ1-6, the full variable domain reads DAGVTQSPTHLIKTRGQQVTLRCSPKSGHDTVSWYQQALGQGPQFIFQYYEEEERQRGNFPDRFSGHQFPNYSSELNVNALLLGDSALYLCASSFTKDRGLSSPLHFGNGTRLTVT.

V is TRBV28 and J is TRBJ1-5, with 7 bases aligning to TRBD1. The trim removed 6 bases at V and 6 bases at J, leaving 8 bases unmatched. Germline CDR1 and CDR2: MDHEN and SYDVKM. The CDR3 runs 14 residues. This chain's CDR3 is CASREGGEGQPQHF. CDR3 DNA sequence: TGTGCCAGCAGGGAAGGGGGCGAAGGTCAGCCCCAGCATTTT.

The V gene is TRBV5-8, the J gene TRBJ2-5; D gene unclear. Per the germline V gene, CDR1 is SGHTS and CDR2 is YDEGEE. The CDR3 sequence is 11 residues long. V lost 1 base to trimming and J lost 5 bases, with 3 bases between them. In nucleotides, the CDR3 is TGTGCCAGCAGCTTGCTGGAGACCCAGTACTTC. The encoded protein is CASSLLETQYF.